The 25 T cell receptor beta chains below were found in one sample sequenced in a study of response to subunit inactivated influenza vaccine. TCRdb analysed the RT-PCR reads with MiXCR anew, one entry per CDR3 protein. The sample includes 650,000 to 700,000 distinct CDR3 sequences, 15% to 19% of them seen just once. The sample was PBMCs from blood, taken less than 13 days after vaccination. The receptors shown here come from a man aged 45-60 years who received an inactivated influenza vaccine.

This clonotype came up a few times. The rearrangement links TRBV2 to TRBJ2-3, with 12 bases that match TRBD2. Trimming took 2 bases from V and 5 from J; bases not matched to a gene: 2. Germline CDR1 is SNHLY and CDR2 is FYNNEI. CDR3 length equals 15 residues. CDR3 protein: CASSELAGGQDTQYF. The CDR3 bases are TGTGCCAGCAGTGAACTAGCGGGGGGGCAAGATACGCAGTATTTT. The variable domain in full, with the rest retrieved from reference TRBV2 and TRBJ2-3, is EPEVTQTPSHQVTQMGQEVILRCVPISNHLYFYWYRQILGQKVEFLVSFYNNEISEKSEIFDDQFSVERPDGSNFTLKIRSTKLEDSAMYFCASSELAGGQDTQYFGPGTRLTVL.

This sequence joins TRBV9 and TRBJ2-3; TRBD2 aligns across 7 bases. Losses at the gene ends were 0 bases for V and 4 bases for J; bases not matched to a gene: 5. This CDR3 contains 15 residues. Germline CDR1 and CDR2: SGDLS and YYNGEE. The CDR3, as DNA: TGTGCCAGCAGCGTAGCTGGGGGAGGGCCAGATACGCAGTATTTT. Its translation is CASSVAGGGPDTQYF. The whole variable domain, remainder taken from reference TRBV9 and TRBJ2-3, is DSGVTQTPKHLITATGQRVTLRCSPRSGDLSVYWYQQSLDQGLQFLIQYYNGEERAKGNILERFSAQQFPDLHSELNLSSLELGDSALYFCASSVAGGGPDTQYFGPGTRLTVL.

The V and J genes are TRBV7-9 and TRBJ2-5; 7 positions agree with TRBD1. Germline CDR1 SEHNR, CDR2 FQNEAQ (reference sequence). With 2 bases clipped from V and 0 bases from J, the junction kept 3 bases outside the gene matches. CDR3 size: 15 residues. CDR3 residues: CASSLTGVYQETQYF. The CDR3 nucleotides read TGTGCCAGCAGCTTAACAGGGGTTTACCAAGAGACCCAGTACTTC.

The V and J genes are TRBV3-1 and TRBJ1-4; D gene uncertain. CDR3 size: 13 residues. The germline V gene encodes CDR1 LGHDT and CDR2 YNNKEL (reference sequence). With 4 bases removed from V and 4 bases from J, the gap between germline ends came to 7 bases. The CDR3 region is CASSPFNNEKLFF. The CDR3 region has the DNA TGTGCCAGCAGCCCGTTTAATAATGAAAAACTGTTTTTT. Full variable domain (outside the CDR3, taken from reference TRBV3-1 and TRBJ1-4): DTAVSQTPKYLVTQMGNDKSIKCEQNLGHDTMYWYKQDSKKFLKIMFSYNNKELIINETVPNRFSPKSPDKAHLNLHINSLELGDSAVYFCASSPFNNEKLFFGSGTQLSVL.

This chain connects TRBV3-1 to TRBJ2-3; the D gene is possibly TRBD2 (7 bases). The CDR3 is 14 amino acids. Germline CDR1 reads LGHDT; CDR2 reads YNNKEL (reference sequence). V lost 1 base, J lost 6 bases, and 11 bases lay in between. CDR3 DNA sequence: TGTGCCAGCAGCCAAGTCGGGGGGCCCGATACGCAGTATTTT. Its translation is CASSQVGGPDTQYF.

At least ten counts were recorded for this clonotype. The V gene is TRBV6-2 or TRBV6-3, the J gene TRBJ1-5; D remains ambiguous. CDR1 and CDR2 from the germline V gene are MNHEY and SVGEGT. The CDR3 spans 14 residues. The germline V and J ends were trimmed by 6 bases and 6 bases, with 15 bases remaining between them. The CDR3 reads CASSRGPEGQPQHF. The CDR3 DNA follows: TGTGCCAGCAGCCGTGGGCCTGAAGGTCAGCCCCAGCATTTT.

The rearrangement links TRBV6-6 to TRBJ1-6; 9 bases line up with TRBD1. The CDR3 extends over 13 amino acids. Germline V gives CDR1 MNHNY, CDR2 SVGAGI (reference sequence). Trimming took 9 bases from V and 10 from J; bases not matched to a gene: 7. This chain's CDR3 is CASEGTGRSPLHF. In DNA form, the CDR3 reads TGTGCCAGTGAGGGGACAGGGAGATCACCCCTCCACTTT.

This clonotype has more than one count but fewer than ten. The chain recombines TRBV20-1 with TRBJ2-7, with 7 nucleotides matching TRBD1. The CDR3 has 15 amino acids. The germline gives CDR1 DFQATT, CDR2 SNEGSKA (reference sequence). V gave up 0 bases and J gave up 5 bases; unmatched junction bases: 10. CDR3: CSARDLRQGRDEQYF. The CDR3 coding sequence is TGCAGTGCTAGAGATCTCCGACAGGGTCGGGACGAGCAGTACTTC.

This clonotype was seen only a few times. The rearrangement joins TRBV12-3 or TRBV12-4 to TRBJ2-1, with TRBD2 matching 11 bases. The CDR3 contains 16 residues. The ends lost 6 bases at V and 5 bases at J; junction bases unmatched: 9. Here the CDR3 DNA reads TGTGCCAGCAGCCTCCGACTAGCGGGGTATAACAATGAGCAGTTCTTC. It encodes CASSLRLAGYNNEQFF.

This sequence joins TRBV7-9 and TRBJ2-7; D call uncertain. The CDR3 covers 15 residues. V was clipped by 0 bases and J by 0 bases, with 9 bases between them. Germline V CDR1 and CDR2: SEHNR, FQNEAQ (reference sequence). The CDR3 loop reads CASSLAHGRSYEQYF. The CDR3 nucleotides read TGTGCCAGCAGCTTAGCGCACGGGCGCTCCTACGAGCAGTACTTC.

The J gene is TRBJ1-2, the V gene TRBV20-1; 7 bases match TRBD1. The CDR3 is made up of 15 amino acids. Trimming cost V 4 bases and J 5 bases; bases outside gene matches: 13. In germline, CDR1 is DFQATT, CDR2 SNEGSKA (reference sequence). The CDR3 coding sequence is TGCAGTGCTACGCAGGGGACAGCATATAATTATGGCTACACCTTC. Residues: CSATQGTAYNYGYTF.

This clonotype has a handful of counts. V is TRBV2 and J is TRBJ2-7; D remains unclear. This CDR3 spans 12 amino acids. V lost 8 bases and J lost 12, with 20 bases in between. CDR1 SNHLY and CDR2 FYNNEI come from the germline V gene. The CDR3 DNA follows: TGTGCCAGCGAGGCCGGGCGATCCGATGGGTACTTC. This sequence encodes CASEAGRSDGYF. The whole variable domain, remainder taken from reference TRBV2 and TRBJ2-7, is EPEVTQTPSHQVTQMGQEVILRCVPISNHLYFYWYRQILGQKVEFLVSFYNNEISEKSEIFDDQFSVERPDGSNFTLKIRSTKLEDSAMYFCASEAGRSDGYFGPGTRLTVT.

The rearrangement links TRBV7-9 to TRBJ1-6, with D possibly matching TRBD1 (6 bases). The V end lost 6 bases, the J end lost 5 bases, and 14 bases lay between the germline ends. Germline V CDR1 and CDR2: SEHNR, FQNEAQ (reference sequence). This CDR3 has 15 amino acids. This CDR3 reads CASSVRGANNSPLHF. CDR3 in DNA: TGTGCCAGCAGTGTTCGGGGGGCGAATAATTCACCCCTCCACTTT.

The chain has TRBV5-1 and TRBJ2-1, with 7 bases lining up with TRBD2. The CDR3 has 15 amino acids. V gave up 0 bases and J gave up 4 bases; unmatched junction bases: 4. CDR1 is SGHRS, CDR2 YFSETQ, per germline. This CDR3 is CASSLVGGTYNEQFF. The DNA of the CDR3 is TGCGCCAGCAGCTTGGTCGGGGGGACTTACAATGAGCAGTTCTTC.

This clonotype has a handful of counts. The CDR3 DNA follows: TGTGCCAGCAGCTTAGTCCTCGCGAATCAGCCCCAGCATTTT. Translation gives CASSLVLANQPQHF. The genes are TRBV7-2 and TRBJ1-5; no reliable D call. CDR3 size: 14 residues. Trimming stripped 1 base from V and 4 bases from J, with 8 bases between. Per the germline V gene, CDR1 is SGHTA and CDR2 is FQGNSA.

This clonotype has just a few counts. The chain has TRBV4-2 and TRBJ2-1, with 13 bases aligning to TRBD2. The germline gives CDR1 LGHNA, CDR2 YNFKEQ. V lost 3 bases, J lost 5 bases, and 4 bases stayed unmatched. The CDR3 has 16 amino acids. The CDR3 here is CASSQEGLAGNNEQFF. The CDR3, as DNA: TGTGCCAGCAGCCAGGAGGGACTAGCGGGGAACAATGAGCAGTTCTTC.

This clonotype was counted between two and nine times. This chain joins TRBV20-1 and TRBJ2-7, with 13 nucleotides matching TRBD2. V shed 2 bases and J 9 bases; nucleotides not matched to a gene: 10. The germline V gene has CDR1 DFQATT and CDR2 SNEGSKA (reference sequence). The CDR3 contains 15 residues. The CDR3 is CSARRQGLAGTSQYF. The CDR3 DNA reads TGCAGTGCTAGACGGCAGGGACTAGCGGGAACCTCGCAGTACTTC.

This clonotype has a handful of counts. Given a much more abundant clone one base away, this may be a read error. J is TRBJ1-1 and V is TRBV6-6; D might be TRBD1 (6 bases). This CDR3 region has 12 residues. V gave up 6 bases and J gave up 1 base, with 6 bases separating them. CDR1 and CDR2 from the germline V gene are MNHNY and SVGAGI (reference sequence). The CDR3 DNA sequence: TGTGCCAGCAGACAGGGGAACACTGAAGCTTTCTTT. Amino acid sequence: CASRQGNTEAFF.

The rearrangement joins TRBV5-6 to TRBJ1-1; the match to TRBD1 covers 8 bases. The CDR3 consists of 13 residues. Per the germline V gene, CDR1 is SGHDT and CDR2 is YYEEEE. Trimming removed 5 bases from V and 6 bases from J; junction bases left unmatched: 6. The CDR3 DNA reads as TGTGCCAGCAGACCCACAGGGGGTTCTGAAGCTTTCTTT. This codes for CASRPTGGSEAFF.

This clonotype was detected only once. The rearrangement uses TRBV7-2 and TRBJ2-5; D is possibly TRBD1 or TRBD2 (5 bases each). The germline gives CDR1 SGHTA, CDR2 FQGNSA. This CDR3 is 13 amino acids long. V lost 4 bases and J lost 9, with 15 bases in between. CDR3 bases: TGTGCCAGCAGCTCAAGGGACCAGTCTGCCCAGTACTTC. It codes for CASSSRDQSAQYF.

The chain combines TRBV12-3 or TRBV12-4 with TRBJ1-6; D uncertain. The CDR3 sequence is 18 residues long. The V end lost 5 bases, the J end lost 0 bases, and 17 bases lay between the germline ends. The CDR3 spells CASSEALSGSSYNSPLHF. CDR3 nucleotides: TGTGCCAGCAGTGAGGCTTTAAGTGGAAGCTCCTATAATTCACCCCTCCACTTT.

V gene TRBV10-3 combines with J gene TRBJ2-7, with D hard to call. Trimming pared 2 bases from V and 7 bases from J, leaving 9 bases between. The CDR3 runs 12 residues. Germline lookup yields CDR1 ENHRY and CDR2 SYGVKD. For the CDR3, the DNA is TGTGCCATCAGTGAGGCCCCGTCGGAGCAGTACTTC. Encoded protein: CAISEAPSEQYF.

The V gene is TRBV12-3 or TRBV12-4, the J gene TRBJ1-6; D might be TRBD1 (5 bases). Trimming stripped 2 bases from V and 10 bases from J, with 18 bases between. The CDR3 consists of 16 residues. The CDR3: CASSLRHTRGGSPLHF. CDR3 DNA: TGTGCCAGCAGTTTAAGACATACGAGGGGCGGGTCACCCCTCCACTTT.

The chain recombines TRBV4-1 with TRBJ2-3; TRBD2 agrees at 12 bases. This CDR3 is 18 amino acids long. Germline lookup yields CDR1 MGHRA and CDR2 YSYEKL. The V gene end was trimmed by 2 bases and the J gene end by 4 bases; junction bases not matched to a gene: 10. CDR3 sequence (DNA): TGCGCCAGCAGCCAATCTAGACTAGCGGGAGTCTCTGCAGATACGCAGTATTTT. As protein: CASSQSRLAGVSADTQYF.

Only a few counts were recorded for this clonotype. The chain links TRBV12-3 or TRBV12-4 to TRBJ2-2, with 8 nucleotides matching TRBD1. This CDR3 contains 15 residues. The J segment lost 4 bases and the V segment lost 8 bases, leaving 9 bases of the junction unmatched. The DNA for the CDR3 is TGTGCCAGCGGGACGACAGGGGCGCCCACCGGGGAGCTGTTTTTT. This encodes CASGTTGAPTGELFF.